This entry lists 22 T cell receptor beta chains sequenced from one sample in a study of monozygotic twins with inflammatory bowel disease. Reanalyzing the 5' RACE reads, TCRdb keeps one entry per CDR3 protein, without DNA. This sample's table reports 400,000 to 500,000 distinct CDR3 sequences. Sequencing used blood. These receptors were collected from a human donor with ulcerative colitis or Crohn's disease, or a healthy co-twin of an affected twin (not recorded which).

The CDR3 here is CASSMSGFGQPQHF. The chain uses TRBV19 and TRBJ1-5; the TCRdb D gene call, TRBD1, has no DNA to confirm it. CDR3 size: 14 residues. Germline V gene data show CDR1 as LNHDA and CDR2 as SQIVND (reference sequence). Drawing the rest from reference TRBV19 and TRBJ1-5, the complete variable domain is DGGITQSPKYLFRKEGQNVTLSCEQNLNHDAMYWYRQDPGQGLRLIYYSQIVNDFQKGDIAEGYSVSREKKESFPLTVTSAQKNPTAFYLCASSMSGFGQPQHFGDGTRLSIL.

The chain joins TRBV20-1 to TRBJ2-5; TCRdb's D call, TRBD1, is unchecked because there is no DNA. The CDR3 has 14 residues. Germline CDR1 DFQATT, CDR2 SNEGSKA (reference sequence). Here the CDR3 reads CSARRVPAHGAQYF.

V is TRBV20-1 and J is TRBJ1-5; TCRdb's D call, TRBD1, is unchecked because there is no DNA. The CDR3 extends over 14 amino acids. Germline V gene sequence: CDR1 DFQATT, CDR2 SNEGSKA (reference sequence). The CDR3 reads CSAKTRTGGQPQHF.

The chain joins TRBV20-1 to TRBJ2-5. Germline CDR1 and CDR2: DFQATT and SNEGSKA (reference sequence). The CDR3 consists of 11 residues. CDR3 sequence reads: CSASRQETQYF.

This chain uses TRBV2 with TRBJ2-7; lacking DNA, the TRBD2 call made by TCRdb goes unchecked. The CDR3 is 14 residues long. Germline CDR1 and CDR2: SNHLY and FYNNEI. CDR3 loop: CASSEGGRINEQYF.

This chain uses TRBV19 with TRBJ2-1. Germline values: CDR1 LNHDA, CDR2 SQIVND (reference sequence). This CDR3 spans 13 amino acids. The CDR3: CASSIGERREQFF. Filled out from reference TRBV19 and TRBJ2-1, the complete variable domain reads DGGITQSPKYLFRKEGQNVTLSCEQNLNHDAMYWYRQDPGQGLRLIYYSQIVNDFQKGDIAEGYSVSREKKESFPLTVTSAQKNPTAFYLCASSIGERREQFFGPGTRLTVL.

This rearrangement joins TRBV11-2 to TRBJ2-1. This CDR3 spans 15 amino acids. Germline values: CDR1 SGHAT, CDR2 FQNNGV. The CDR3 loop reads CASSRREGSYNEQFF.

The chain is built from TRBV5-1 and TRBJ1-1. Germline V gene sequence: CDR1 SGHRS, CDR2 YFSETQ. CDR3 length equals 12 residues. CDR3 amino acids: CASSRGDTEAFF.

CDR3 loop: CASTTGRTNEKLFF. The V gene is TRBV7-2, the J gene TRBJ1-4; absent DNA, TCRdb's TRBD1 call cannot be checked. CDR1 is SGHTA and CDR2 is FQGNSA in the germline V gene. The CDR3 runs 14 residues.

The J gene is TRBJ2-7, the V gene TRBV5-1; the TCRdb D gene call, TRBD1, has no DNA to confirm it. Germline CDR1 is SGHRS and CDR2 is YFSETQ. The CDR3 loop spans 15 amino acids. The CDR3 spells CASSITGATSYEQYF.

The chain combines TRBV9 with TRBJ2-3. Germline V gene data show CDR1 as SGDLS and CDR2 as YYNGEE. This CDR3 has 15 amino acids. The CDR3 sequence is CASSVALTVTDTQYF.

The V and J genes are TRBV18 and TRBJ1-5. CDR3 length equals 15 residues. CDR1 and CDR2 (germline): KGHSH, LQKENI. CDR3 sequence reads: CASSPDGPRNQPQHF.

The chain combines TRBV27 with TRBJ2-2; TCRdb calls TRBD1, which cannot be checked without DNA. CDR1 and CDR2 from the germline V gene are MNHEY and SMNVEV (reference sequence). The CDR3 spans 15 residues. This chain's CDR3 is CASSFGTGATGELFF.

The V call is TRBV9, the J call TRBJ2-3; TCRdb lists TRBD2, though no DNA is available to test this call. The germline gives CDR1 SGDLS, CDR2 YYNGEE. This CDR3 is built from 16 residues. The CDR3 spells CASSTRTSGAADTQYF.

This chain connects TRBV29-1 to TRBJ2-1; TCRdb's D call of TRBD1 is untestable without DNA. CDR1 SQVTM and CDR2 ANQGSEA come from the germline V gene. CDR3 length equals 17 residues. The CDR3 loop reads CSVIRGSRDGPYNEQFF.

The rearrangement uses TRBV30 and TRBJ1-3. Germline V gene lookup returns CDR1 GTSNPN and CDR2 SVGIG (reference sequence). The CDR3 is 12 amino acids. CDR3 amino acids: CAWSVGGNTIYF. The complete variable domain, with remaining parts taken from reference TRBV30 and TRBJ1-3, reads SQTIHQWPATLVQPVGSPLSLECTVEGTSNPNLYWYRQAAGRGLQLLFYSVGIGQISSEVPQNLSASRPQDRQFILSSKKLLLSDSGFYLCAWSVGGNTIYFGEGSWLTVV.

The V call is TRBV20-1, the J call TRBJ1-6; TCRdb outputs TRBD1, but without DNA this stays unchecked. Germline V gene data show CDR1 as DFQATT and CDR2 as SNEGSKA (reference sequence). There are 15 residues in the CDR3. CDR3 amino acids: CSARPEKGDNSPLHF.

This chain links TRBV4-1 with TRBJ2-7; TCRdb returns TRBD1, unconfirmable since there is no DNA. Germline CDR1 MGHRA, CDR2 YSYEKL. The CDR3 runs 15 residues. The chain's CDR3 is CASSQDPGHSYEQYF.

The chain has TRBV3-1 and TRBJ2-3; TCRdb selects TRBD1, and the lack of DNA leaves this call unchecked. Per the germline V gene, CDR1 is LGHDT and CDR2 is YNNKEL (reference sequence). CDR3 length: 13 amino acids. CDR3 protein: CASSRNRDSGTYF.

This CDR3 is CASSLGGANQPQHF. This chain joins TRBV5-1 and TRBJ1-5; the D call from TCRdb, TRBD1, cannot be confirmed without DNA. Germline assignment: CDR1 SGHRS and CDR2 YFSETQ. This CDR3 has 14 amino acids.

V usage is TRBV10-3 and J usage is TRBJ1-2; lacking DNA, the TRBD1 call made by TCRdb goes unchecked. CDR1 is ENHRY, CDR2 SYGVKD, per germline. The length of the CDR3 is 16 residues. The CDR3 spells CAISDPQRATNYGYTF.

This rearrangement joins TRBV12-3 or TRBV12-4 to TRBJ1-2. The CDR3 consists of 13 residues. This chain's CDR3 is CASSLRSNYGYTF.